This T cell receptor beta chain is drawn from a study of technical replicates of blood from several donors. The protocol was immunoSEQ multiplex PCR, while the TCRdb copy is restricted to in-frame clones and leaves out a portion. In the table there are approximately 17,000 clones, 86% of which are singletons. Source material: PBMCs. The TCR was taken from a human donor in good health.

CDR3 in amino acids: CASSIGTGLVITEAFF. The CDR3 DNA follows: TGTGCCAGTAGTATAGGGACAGGCCTCGTGATCACTGAAGCTTTCTTT. The V gene is TRBV19, the J gene TRBJ1-1; 7 bases are shared with TRBD1. The germline CDR1 and CDR2 sequences are LNHDA and SQIVND (reference sequence). V lost 1 base to trimming and J lost 4 bases; unmatched junction nucleotides: 9. This CDR3 is built from 16 residues.